These T cell receptor beta chains were read from a single sample in a study of blood T cell repertoires in COVID-19. Assay used: immunoSEQ multiplex PCR; TCRdb lists only in-frame clones, some missing. The sample includes 150,000 to 200,000 clones, about nine tenths of them seen just once. The sample comprised PBMCs or T cells enriched from blood (not recorded which). All receptors derive from a woman younger than 35 who had recovered from COVID-19. Both conserved end residues are part of each CDR3. D genes are given only for firm matches. A row's size may be missing; if present it is once, few, many or a size class.

abundance | j_gene | d_gene | v_gene | CDR3nt | CDR3aa
once | TRBJ2-1 | - | TRBV27 | TGTGCCAGCAGTTTAGGGAGCTACAATGAGCAGTTCTTC | CASSLGSYNEQFF
- | TRBJ2-2 | TRBD2 | TRBV3-1/TRBV3-2 | TGTGCCAGCAGTTGGGCAGCGGGGACCGGGGAGCTGTTTTTT | CASSWAAGTGELFF
once | TRBJ2-7 | TRBD1 | TRBV19 | TGTGCCAGTAGTATTACCCGTATCCGGGACAGGGAGCCCTACGAGCAGTACTTC | CASSITRIRDREPYEQYF
- | TRBJ2-3 | TRBD2 | TRBV6-5 | TGTGCCAGCAGTCGAGCGGGGGGGCGCTCAGATACGCAGTATTTT | CASSRAGGRSDTQYF
- | TRBJ2-5 | TRBD2 | TRBV28 | TGTGCCAGCGGAATAGCGGGAGCTAGGGAGACCCAGTACTTC | CASGIAGARETQYF
- | TRBJ2-6 | - | TRBV7-9 | TGTGCCAGCAGCTTAGAATTGGCGGCCGGGGCCAACGTCCTGACTTTC | CASSLELAAGANVLTF
- | TRBJ2-7 | TRBD1 | TRBV6-5 | TGTGCCAGCAGTTTCGGGACAGGGGGCCTCTACGAGCAGTACTTC | CASSFGTGGLYEQYF
- | TRBJ1-2 | - | TRBV19 | TGTGCCAGTAGTATAGATTACCTCCAGGGGAACTATGGCTACACCTTC | CASSIDYLQGNYGYTF
- | TRBJ1-1 | - | TRBV19 | TGTGCCAGTAGTATAGAACGGGGAAACACTGAAGCTTTCTTT | CASSIERGNTEAFF
- | TRBJ2-7 | - | TRBV19 | TGTGCCAGTAGTACCCAGGGGCACTCCTACGAGCAGTACTTC | CASSTQGHSYEQYF
- | TRBJ1-6 | TRBD1 | TRBV18 | TGTGCCAGCTCACCAGGGGGACAGGGAAATTCACCCCTCCACTTT | CASSPGGQGNSPLHF
- | TRBJ2-2 | - | TRBV5-6 | TGTGCCAGCAGCTTGTCAGCGAACACCGGGGAGCTGTTTTTT | CASSLSANTGELFF
- | TRBJ2-3 | - | TRBV11-3 | TGTGCCAGCAGCTTAGGAGTAGCGCCGACAGATACGCAGTATTTT | CASSLGVAPTDTQYF
once | TRBJ1-3 | - | TRBV10-2 | TGCGCCAGCAGTGCCAGGGACTCTGGAAACACCATATATTTT | CASSARDSGNTIYF
- | TRBJ1-2 | - | TRBV5-1 | TGCGCCAGCAGCTTCAGGGCGGGACTCGAGGGCTACACCTTC | CASSFRAGLEGYTF
- | TRBJ1-6 | - | TRBV30 | TGTGCCTGGAGTGGACAGGTTAATTCACCCCTCCACTTT | CAWSGQVNSPLHF
- | TRBJ1-5 | - | TRBV6-2/TRBV6-3 | TGTGCCAGCAGTTACTCATCAGGGGCTAATCAGCCCCAGCATTTT | CASSYSSGANQPQHF
- | TRBJ2-7 | - | TRBV28 | TGTGCCAGCAGTCCCACCAGGGGTTGGTACGAGCAGTACTTC | CASSPTRGWYEQYF
- | TRBJ1-5 | TRBD1 | TRBV9 | TGTGCCAGCAGCGCCGGGACAGGTTTTATCCAGCCCCAGCATTTT | CASSAGTGFIQPQHF
- | TRBJ1-5 | TRBD1 | TRBV2 | TGTGCCAGCAGTGAACAGGGGGCGAACAATCAGCCCCAGCATTTT | CASSEQGANNQPQHF
- | TRBJ2-3 | TRBD2 | TRBV11-3 | TGTGCCAGCAGCGCAGGGCGCGGGAGTGCAGATACGCAGTATTTT | CASSAGRGSADTQYF
- | TRBJ2-2 | TRBD2 | TRBV20-1 | TGCAGTGCTAGTGGGCTAGCGGGGAACACCGGGGAGCTGTTTTTT | CSASGLAGNTGELFF
- | TRBJ2-3 | - | TRBV29-1 | TGCAGCGCTGCCCGGACAGGGATTGTTTCTAGCGGGATGACAGATACGCAGTATTTT | CSAARTGIVSSGMTDTQYF
- | TRBJ1-2 | TRBD1 | TRBV27 | TGTGCCAGCAGTCCCCGGACAGGGGATGGTGGCTACACCTTC | CASSPRTGDGGYTF
- | TRBJ1-6 | TRBD1 | TRBV10-3 | TGTGCCATCAGTGAGTCCCGGACAGGGGGGAATTCACCCCTCCACTTT | CAISESRTGGNSPLHF
- | TRBJ2-1 | - | TRBV7-9 | TGTGCCAGCAGCCTGAGCTCCTACAATGAGCAGTTCTTC | CASSLSSYNEQFF
- | TRBJ2-1 | - | TRBV2 | TGTGCCAGCAGTGACCTAAGTCCCAATGAGCAGTTCTTC | CASSDLSPNEQFF
few | TRBJ1-1 | TRBD1 | TRBV6-5 | TGTGCCAGCAGTTTAGACAGGGGGAACACTGAAGCTTTCTTT | CASSLDRGNTEAFF
- | TRBJ2-1 | TRBD2 | TRBV5-4 | TGTGCCAGCAGCCCAGGACTAGCGGACTACAATGAGCAGTTCTTC | CASSPGLADYNEQFF
- | TRBJ2-5 | - | TRBV19 | TGTGCCAGTAGTATGGCAGGGGTTATAGAGACCCAGTACTTC | CASSMAGVIETQYF
- | TRBJ2-7 | TRBD1 | TRBV28 | TGTGCCAGCAGTCTTAGGACAGGAAACTACGAGCAGTACTTC | CASSLRTGNYEQYF
few | TRBJ1-1 | - | TRBV9 | TGTGCCAGCAGCCAATCGGGGACTGAAGCTTTCTTT | CASSQSGTEAFF
- | TRBJ2-2 | - | TRBV6-4 | TGTGCCAGCAGTGAGGAGGGAGGGAACACCGGGGAGCTGTTTTTT | CASSEEGGNTGELFF
- | TRBJ2-5 | - | TRBV5-1 | TGCGCCAGGGAGGAGACCCAGTACTTC | CAREETQYF
- | TRBJ2-1 | - | TRBV10-3 | TGTGCCACCCAGGCGGGCTCCTACAATGAGCAGTTCTTC | CATQAGSYNEQFF
- | TRBJ1-2 | - | TRBV5-4 | TGTGCCAGCAGCCCGGACTGGAACTATGGCTACACCTTC | CASSPDWNYGYTF
- | TRBJ2-3 | TRBD2 | TRBV24-1 | TGTGCCACCAGTGATCCAGGACTAGCGGGAGGGCCCGTCGGCACAGATACGCAGTATTTT | CATSDPGLAGGPVGTDTQYF
- | TRBJ1-1 | TRBD1 | TRBV7-9 | TGTGCCAGCAGCCCAAACACAGGGGTTGAAGCTTTCTTT | CASSPNTGVEAFF
once | TRBJ2-2 | - | TRBV19 | TGTGCCAGTAGTAGGCGAACGGAGGGGGCGCCCACCGGGGAGCTGTTTTTT | CASSRRTEGAPTGELFF
- | TRBJ2-1 | - | TRBV7-3 | TGTGCCAGCAGCTTTCCCGGTGGCGGGCAGTTCTTC | CASSFPGGGQFF
- | TRBJ2-7 | TRBD1 | TRBV2 | TGTGCCAGCGGGGACAGACCGCTGCCCTACGAGCAGTACTTC | CASGDRPLPYEQYF
many | TRBJ2-7 | - | TRBV6-2/TRBV6-3 | TGTGCCAGCAGTTCACAGGATTACGGAGAGCAGTACTTC | CASSSQDYGEQYF
- | TRBJ1-2 | TRBD1 | TRBV6-5 | TGTGCCAGCAGTAGCACAGGGGCGGCGGGTGGCTACACCTTC | CASSSTGAAGGYTF
- | TRBJ1-4 | - | TRBV1 | TGCACCAGCAGCCAAGTATCCCCGGGGTTGGAGACTAATGAAAAACTGTTTTTT | CTSSQVSPGLETNEKLFF
- | TRBJ2-5 | TRBD1 | TRBV30 | TGTGCCTGGGCTGGACAGGGGGCAGAGACCCAGTACTTC | CAWAGQGAETQYF